These 22 T cell receptor beta chains share one sample of origin, sequenced in a study of CD8 T cells in ankylosing spondylitis. Their recognized antigens are unknown. TCRdb reprocessed the 5' RACE reads with MiXCR, giving one entry per CDR3 protein. The table records roughly 700,000 distinct CDR3 sequences, roughly 20% of them present only once. Whole-study results and caveats: Ankylosing spondylitis blood appeared to carry a characteristic TCR beta motif of seven to nine highly homologous variants.

The sequencing input was blood, either unsorted or a sorted T cell fraction (not recorded which). Every receptor here comes from a male donor with ankylosing spondylitis.

This clonotype was found a few times. The chain links TRBV29-1 to TRBJ2-4; D is undetermined. V was shortened by 2 bases and J by 0 bases, with 5 bases between the two germline ends. CDR1 SQVTM and CDR2 ANQGSEA come from the germline V gene. There are 13 residues in the CDR3. The CDR3 is CSVEFLAKNIQYF. The CDR3 DNA reads TGCAGCGTTGAATTCCTAGCCAAAAACATTCAGTACTTC.

A word on this clonotype: It may be a read error: a sequence one base away is much more abundant. The rearrangement uses TRBV12-3 or TRBV12-4 and TRBJ2-3; TRBD2 matches 10 bases. The CDR3 runs to 14 residues. The DNA for the CDR3 is TGTGCCAGCAGAAGGACTAGCGGTACAGATATGCAGTATTTT. Its protein product is CASRRTSGTDMQYF.

This clonotype occurred many times. The rearrangement uses TRBV4-2 and TRBJ2-1; D is possibly TRBD1 (5 bases). The V end was cut by 3 bases, the J end by 0 bases, with 9 bases between. CDR3 length: 15 residues. Per germline, CDR1 LGHNA and CDR2 YNFKEQ. CDR3 nucleotides: TGTGCCAGCAGCCAGGGTCAGGGCTCCTACAATGAGCAGTTCTTC. It translates to CASSQGQGSYNEQFF.

V is TRBV28 and J is TRBJ2-2; no clear D gene. V was cut by 5 bases and J by 8 bases, with 21 bases left in between. Germline CDR1 MDHEN, CDR2 SYDVKM. CDR3 size: 16 residues. The CDR3 coding sequence is TGTGCCAGCAGTCGCGACGGTACTATGAAGTTAGGGGAGCTGTTTTTT. Translated: CASSRDGTMKLGELFF.

The chain has TRBV6-5 and TRBJ1-5; 9 bases match TRBD1. The V and J ends lost 4 bases and 4 bases, in that order; junction bases with no gene match: 8. In germline, CDR1 is MNHEY, CDR2 SVGAGI. This CDR3 spans 16 amino acids. CDR3 in DNA: TGTGCCAGCAGTTTCCGACAGGGGGTTTCGAATCAGCCCCAGCATTTT. Amino acids: CASSFRQGVSNQPQHF.

This clonotype was observed a handful of times. This rearrangement joins TRBV12-3 or TRBV12-4 to TRBJ2-7; 7 bases are a match to TRBD1. V gave up 6 bases and J gave up 1 base; unmatched junction bases: 9. CDR3 length: 15 amino acids. As DNA, the CDR3 is TGTGCCAGCAGCCGCCCTCCGGGACAGTCCTACGAGCAGTACTTC. Its translation is CASSRPPGQSYEQYF.

The gene calls are TRBV5-8 and TRBJ2-4; D is ambiguous. This CDR3 comprises 12 residues. V dropped 2 bases and J dropped 7 bases, with 7 bases sitting between them. Germline CDR1 SGHTS, CDR2 YDEGEE. This CDR3 is CASSLGANIQYF. In DNA, the CDR3 is TGTGCCAGCAGCTTAGGTGCTAACATTCAGTACTTC. The full variable domain, in which reference TRBV5-8 and TRBJ2-4 provide the parts outside the CDR3, is EAGVTQSPTHLIKTRGQQATLRCSPISGHTSVYWYQQALGLGLQFLLWYDEGEERNRGNFPPRFSGRQFPNYSSELNVNALELEDSALYLCASSLGANIQYFGAGTRLSVL.

The chain couples TRBV4-1 to TRBJ2-7, with 10 nucleotides matching TRBD2. Germline V CDR1 and CDR2: MGHRA, YSYEKL. This CDR3 is built from 15 residues. The V gene end was trimmed by 4 bases and the J gene end by 4 bases; junction bases not matched to a gene: 7. The DNA of the CDR3 is TGCGCCAGCAGCCTTACTAGCGGGAATGAGTACGAGCAGTACTTC. Its translation: CASSLTSGNEYEQYF.

A few counts support this clonotype. The rearrangement uses TRBV9 and TRBJ1-6; 8 bases match TRBD1. With 4 bases clipped from V and 7 bases from J, the junction kept 10 bases outside the gene matches. Germline CDR1 and CDR2: SGDLS and YYNGEE. This CDR3 has 16 residues. CDR3 region: CASSPEVGQDNSPLHF. The CDR3 region has the DNA TGTGCCAGCAGCCCAGAGGTGGGACAGGACAATTCACCCCTCCACTTT.

This sequence joins TRBV4-3 and TRBJ1-2, with D maybe TRBD1 (5 bases). The length of the CDR3 is 15 residues. The V gene's germline CDR1 is LGHNA and CDR2 YSLEER. V lost 0 bases and J lost 8, with 16 bases in between. DNA for the CDR3: TGCGCCAGCAGCCAAGATCCGGACACGACCTGGGGCTACACCTTC. It translates to CASSQDPDTTWGYTF.

This clonotype occurred a few times. V and J are TRBV11-2 and TRBJ1-6; a weak D match, TRBD1 (5 bases). The CDR3 runs 18 residues. Germline-derived CDR1 and CDR2 are SGHAT and FQNNGV. V lost 5 bases to trimming and J lost 0 bases, with 17 bases between them. The CDR3 coding sequence is TGTGCCAGCAGCGTCGGGACCGCCAAAAGCTCCTATAATTCACCCCTCCACTTT. Translated, it gives CASSVGTAKSSYNSPLHF.

The gene calls are TRBV15 and TRBJ2-7; D gene unclear. The length of the CDR3 is 13 residues. V was cut by 1 base and J by 4 bases, with 8 bases left in between. Germline CDR1 LNHNV, CDR2 YYDKDF (reference sequence). CDR3 region: CATSRGKGYEQYF. CDR3 coding DNA: TGTGCCACCAGCAGAGGCAAGGGATACGAGCAGTACTTC.

This clonotype appeared many times. One end of the junction is discordant with germline, which a read error may explain. The gene calls are TRBV5-1 and TRBJ2-7; TRBD1 agrees at 9 bases. Germline V lookup: CDR1 SGHRS, CDR2 YFSETQ. CDR3 size: 14 residues. Here the CDR3 reads CASSTGQGSSEQYF. The DNA of the CDR3 is TGCGCCAGCAGCACGGGACAGGGTTCCTCCGAGCAGTACTTC. Looking up the rest from reference TRBV5-1 and TRBJ2-7 gives the full variable domain: KAGVTQTPRYLIKTRGQQVTLSCSPISGHRSVSWYQQTPGQGLQFLFEYFSETQRNKGNFPGRFSGRQFSNSRSEMNVSTLELGDSALYLCASSTGQGSSEQYFGPGTRLTVT.

A few counts support this clonotype. The V and J genes are TRBV4-3 and TRBJ2-1; 13 nucleotides line up with TRBD2. Germline assignment: CDR1 LGHNA and CDR2 YSLEER. The CDR3 extends over 16 amino acids. With V trimmed by 0 bases and J by 6 bases, 2 bases remained unmatched. CDR3 loop: CASSQEGTSGTNEQFF. The CDR3 nucleotides are TGCGCCAGCAGCCAAGAAGGGACTAGCGGGACCAATGAGCAGTTCTTC.

J is TRBJ2-2 and V is TRBV10-2, with 8 bases lining up with TRBD2. Trimming took 7 bases from V and 6 from J; bases not matched to a gene: 10. The CDR3 extends over 15 amino acids. Looked up from germline, CDR1 is WSHSY and CDR2 is SAAADI. The CDR3 coding sequence is TGCGCCAGCAAAGTCGCGGCGGGGGGTGCCGGGGAGCTGTTTTTT. This gives the protein CASKVAAGGAGELFF.

This clonotype was detected many times. This rearrangement joins TRBV12-3 or TRBV12-4 to TRBJ2-3, with 12 bases aligning to TRBD2. Trimming took 5 bases from V and 5 from J; bases not matched to a gene: 8. The CDR3 has 16 amino acids. Here the CDR3 DNA reads TGTGCCAGCAGTCCCCGGACTAGCGGGACGGTAGATACGCAGTATTTT. This translates into CASSPRTSGTVDTQYF.

This clonotype was seen a handful of times. The germline gene is not matched at one end of the junction; a read error may be the cause. The chain has TRBV2 and TRBJ2-1; tentative D call: TRBD2 (7 bases). This CDR3 has 12 amino acids. CDR1 is SNHLY, CDR2 FYNNEI, per germline. CDR3 region: CASSGLGGVGVF. CDR3 nucleotides: TGTGCCAGCAGCGGTCTAGGGGGGGTAGGGGTCTTC.

The chain uses TRBV7-3 and TRBJ2-5; a possible D gene is TRBD1 (6 bases). The CDR3 extends over 15 amino acids. V was pared by 0 bases and J by 5 bases, with 13 bases between. CDR1 and CDR2 from the germline V gene are SGHTA and FQGTGA. The CDR3 sequence: CASSLTDRKGETQYF. CDR3 in DNA: TGTGCCAGCAGCTTAACCGACAGGAAGGGGGAGACCCAGTACTTC.

The V and J genes are TRBV28 and TRBJ1-5, with D perhaps matching TRBD1 (5 bases). V lost 6 bases and J lost 2, with 14 bases in between. The V gene's germline CDR1 is MDHEN and CDR2 SYDVKM. The length of the CDR3 is 15 residues. The CDR3 sequence: CASRLQGLGNQPQHF. The CDR3 region has the DNA TGTGCCAGCAGATTGCAGGGACTTGGCAATCAGCCCCAGCATTTT.

The gene calls are TRBV12-3 or TRBV12-4 and TRBJ1-5; D gene unclear. This CDR3 is 14 amino acids long. Trimming took off 2 bases at V and 6 bases at J, with 11 bases between the two ends. The chain's CDR3 is CASSLSRERQPQHF. The CDR3 nucleotides are TGTGCCAGCAGTTTATCGAGGGAGCGTCAGCCCCAGCATTTT.

This chain connects TRBV16 to TRBJ1-1; 8 bases agree with TRBD1. Trimming took 5 bases from V and 4 from J; bases not matched to a gene: 9. Germline V lookup: CDR1 KGHSY, CDR2 FQNENV. This CDR3 is built from 15 residues. The CDR3 protein is CASSTGQGLLTEAFF. Here the CDR3 DNA reads TGTGCCAGCAGCACTGGACAGGGTTTGCTCACTGAAGCTTTCTTT.

In its sample, this clonotype was seen a few times. This chain connects TRBV6-2 or TRBV6-3 to TRBJ1-1; D gene uncertain. Between the trimmed V and J ends, which lost 2 bases and 0 bases, there was a span of 13 bases. Germline V gene lookup returns CDR1 MNHEY and CDR2 SVGEGT. The CDR3 has 16 amino acids. CDR3 region: CASSYTRTEMNTEAFF. The CDR3 DNA sequence: TGTGCCAGCAGTTACACTCGGACGGAGATGAACACTGAAGCTTTCTTT.